This TCR beta chain emerged from a study of T cells in Graves' hyperthyroidism and ophthalmopathy (dated by TCRdb to between 2018 and 2020). About the full investigation: Peripheral blood was sampled at the time of initial diagnosis, prior to any treatment. According to the paper, TCR Vbeta CDR3 sequencing was carried out on approximately 140 peripheral blood samples, which came from more than 40 ophthalmopathy, about 75 hyperthyroidism and some 17 progressor patients. To identify distinguishing TCR V-J signatures, a discovery cohort of about 100 patients was used, comprising fewer than 45 with Graves' ophthalmopathy and some 60 with stable Graves' hyperthyroidism. The approximately 90 discovery patients were randomly split 7:3 into training and test sets. Prospective prediction of ophthalmopathy was tested in an independent validation cohort consisting of 18 hyperthyroidism patients and some 15 patients who later progressed to ophthalmopathy. The study also compared thyroid tissue and blood T-cell repertoires from roughly six Graves' hyperthyroidism patients. Once sampling was done, hyperthyroidism patients were given methimazole at a starting dose of 30 mg daily, whereas ophthalmopathy patients were given high-dose intravenous methylprednisolone.

Stable Graves' hyperthyroidism was defined as no progression to ophthalmopathy during 18 months of follow-up. Hyperthyroidism patients were aged 18 to 65 years and newly diagnosed, with disease duration of less than 2 months. Patients with uncontrolled infections, other autoimmune diseases, pregnancy or lactation were excluded. Clinical symptoms, serum thyroxine and TRAb, thyroid ultrasound, and orbital computed tomography formed the basis for the diagnoses. Ficoll-Paque density gradient centrifugation was used to isolate PBMCs from under 11 ml of fresh peripheral blood. Total RNA was extracted using Trizol reagent, and RNA quality was assessed on an Agilent 2100 Bioanalyzer. TCR beta CDR3 regions were amplified from RNA transcripts. The first round of RT-PCR for the TCR CDR3 was performed with the HTBI primer set and the Qiagen OneStep RT-PCR kit. A second multiplex PCR round built the libraries, followed by size selection and purification. The libraries were sequenced on an Illumina HiSeq2000 using paired-end 100 bp reads. In the original analysis: SOAPnuke was used to process the raw data, with reads discarded if the reads contained adapters or uncalled bases, had a mean Phred below 15, or lacked an exact constant-primer or identifier match. COPE v1.2.5 was used to merge high-quality paired reads, and clonotypes were defined as unique nucleotide sequences. Clonotypes were aligned to IMGT TRBV, TRBD and TRBJ reference segments using MiTCR v1.1. The analysis included only V-J combinations with a frequency above 0.0001, which together covered 98% to 99.2% of the repertoires. The TCS score was defined as the ratio of F50 (clonal expansion) to E x V (chaos), calculated using BLOSUM62-based TCRdist between CDR3 peptides within each V-J. Welch's t-statistics and random forest reduced 514 V-J features to about 12, which were used in a naive Bayes classifier (R e1071). The similarity between thyroid and blood repertoires was quantified using the Morisita-Horn index. The public reads were quality trimmed at Q25 with fastp and then assembled into clones with MiXCR by TCRdb, keeping productive beta chains. Under each unique CDR3 protein, matching rows form one entry showing the most common genes and DNA. These V and J calls originate from TCRdb's pipeline instead of the authors' own analysis. The sample profile shows hundreds of thousands of distinct CDR3 sequences; over 35% of them were found once. The top ten clones comprise roughly 30% of the sample.

From the cysteine through the phenylalanine, the CDR3 covers 12 amino acids. Only the CDR3 DNA is retained, 36 bases long and in frame from the first base. The germline V gene specifies SGHVS as CDR1 and FQNEAQ as CDR2. Deletion took 3 bases off V and 9 bases off J, with a span of 8 bases between the germline ends. The investigation overall reported the following: Most expanded thyroid clonotypes (frequency above 0.001) were also detected in blood, a finding suggesting that blood repertoires may reflect thyroid immune responses. In validation, the model predicted progression to ophthalmopathy a median of around 6.5 months before onset, with around 70% sensitivity and roughly 72% specificity. A 13 V-J signature model separated ophthalmopathy from stable hyperthyroidism, with approximately 86% sensitivity and roughly 82% specificity in cross-validation and 80%/75% in testing. No statistical method was used to set the sample size in advance, and investigators knew the group allocation.

Turning to this clonotype: Its antigen is still unknown. Base qualities are not recorded, but no much larger clone differs from it by a single base.

Sequencing was carried out using blood. The clonotype comes from a woman aged 40 to 55 with Graves' hyperthyroidism. The rearranged chain carries TRBV7-8 and TRBJ2-2; the D element might be TRBD1 or TRBD2, as each aligns at 6 bases. CDR3 reads: CASSLGGRELFF. The bases are TGTGCCAGCAGCTTGGGGGGCCGGGAGCTGTTTTTT.